This section outlines one TCR beta chain sequence together with its context. Its antigen is unknown. The sample originates from a study of cytomegalovirus exposure and HLA in healthy donors. Libraries were prepared by immunoSEQ multiplex PCR; TCRdb keeps only in-frame clonotypes and omits some of them. The table includes 160,000 or so clones, about nine tenths detected once. Germline CDR1 and CDR2: LGHNT and FRNRAP. Trimming took 9 bases from V and 4 from J; bases not matched to a gene: 18. There are 17 residues in the CDR3. The study, taken as a whole, reports: The study designated about 160 TCR beta chains cytomegalovirus-associated.

The chain is built from TRBV12-5 and TRBJ2-5, with TRBD2 identical over 9 bases. Sequenced input: PBMCs. The clonotype comes from a man aged 18 to 29 in good health and CMV-seropositive. As DNA, the CDR3 is TGTGCTAGGAGGGGGCGGGAGGGCTACGAGGGGATAGAGACCCAGTACTTC. Translated: CARRGREGYEGIETQYF.